This TCR beta chain originates from a study of T cells in tuberculosis. Per the germline V gene, CDR1 is SSHAT and CDR2 is FNYEAQ (reference sequence). This CDR3 is built from 15 residues. The V and J ends lost 5 bases and 7 bases respectively, with 21 bases between them. Repertoires were generated with immunoSEQ multiplex PCR, while TCRdb's copy carries only in-frame clones and drops some. The repertoire holds about 24,000 clones, with 95% as singletons. This receptor was obtained from a donor aged 10 to 29 with latent tuberculosis or without tuberculosis infection. This sequence joins TRBV7-7 and TRBJ2-7; perhaps TRBD1 as D (5 bases). What was sequenced was PBMCs. The CDR3 coding sequence is TGTGCCAGCAGCCCTATCAGGGTTGGAGTTTCAGAGCAGTACTTC. This sequence encodes CASSPIRVGVSEQYF.